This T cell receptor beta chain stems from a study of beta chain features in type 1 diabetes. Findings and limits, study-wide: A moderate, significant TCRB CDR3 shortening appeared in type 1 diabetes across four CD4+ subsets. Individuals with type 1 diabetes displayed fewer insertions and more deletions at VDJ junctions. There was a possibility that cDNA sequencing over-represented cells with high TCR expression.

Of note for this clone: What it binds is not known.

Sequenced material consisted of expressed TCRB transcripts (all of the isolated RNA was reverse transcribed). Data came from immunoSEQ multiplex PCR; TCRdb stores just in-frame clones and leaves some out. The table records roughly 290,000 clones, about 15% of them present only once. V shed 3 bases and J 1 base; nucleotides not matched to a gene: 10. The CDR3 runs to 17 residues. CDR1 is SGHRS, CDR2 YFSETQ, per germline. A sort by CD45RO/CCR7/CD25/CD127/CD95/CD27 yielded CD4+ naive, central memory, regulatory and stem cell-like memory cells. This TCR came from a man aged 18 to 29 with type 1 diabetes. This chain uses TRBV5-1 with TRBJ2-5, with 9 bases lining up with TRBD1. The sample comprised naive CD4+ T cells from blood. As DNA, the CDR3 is TGCGCCAGCAGCTCTGTCTACAGGGGGCGAGGCCAAGAGACCCAGTACTTC. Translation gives CASSSVYRGRGQETQYF.